This TCR beta chain was recovered during a study of cytomegalovirus exposure and HLA in healthy donors. Whole-study context: Earlier sequencing of about 179 million T cells yielded around 100 million unique TCR beta sequences.

CDR3 length: 13 residues. The J segment lost 7 bases and the V segment lost 7 bases, leaving 7 bases of the junction unmatched. Germline lookup yields CDR1 SQVTM and CDR2 ANQGSEA. The PCR ran on 60 Vbeta and 13 Jbeta primers. The protocol was immunoSEQ multiplex PCR, while the TCRdb copy is restricted to in-frame clones and leaves out a portion. The table lists around 120,000 clones, 55% to 75% of them singletons, with 1.5% to 2% in the top ten. In the case of this clone: The antigen is not known.

Study conclusions and caveats: Later analysis indicated greater clonal expansion among HLA-associated TCR beta chains than among equally common other chains.

Sequencing was performed on PBMCs. The V and J genes are TRBV29-1 and TRBJ2-1; TRBD2 matches at 10 bases. The clonotype was recovered from a man aged 30 to 39 in good health and CMV-seropositive. The CDR3 DNA is TGCAGCGGGGGGACTAGCGAAATAAATGAGCAGTTCTTC. It translates to CSGGTSEINEQFF.